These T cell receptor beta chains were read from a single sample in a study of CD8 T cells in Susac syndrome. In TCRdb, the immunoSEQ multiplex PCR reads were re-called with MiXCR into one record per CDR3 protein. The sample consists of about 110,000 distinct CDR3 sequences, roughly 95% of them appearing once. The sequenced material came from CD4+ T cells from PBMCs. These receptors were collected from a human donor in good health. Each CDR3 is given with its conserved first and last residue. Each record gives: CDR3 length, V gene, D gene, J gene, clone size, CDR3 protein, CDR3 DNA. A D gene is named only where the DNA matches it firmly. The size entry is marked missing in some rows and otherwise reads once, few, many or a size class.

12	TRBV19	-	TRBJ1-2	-	CASRNRVNGYTF	TGTGCCAGTAGAAACAGGGTGAATGGCTACACCTTC
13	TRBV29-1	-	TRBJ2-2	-	CSVHQGSPGELFF	TGCAGCGTTCATCAGGGCTCCCCCGGGGAGCTGTTTTTT
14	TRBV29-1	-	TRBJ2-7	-	CSVEGVLSRGSRYF	TGCAGCGTCGAGGGGGTCCTCTCGAGAGGGAGTCGGTACTTC
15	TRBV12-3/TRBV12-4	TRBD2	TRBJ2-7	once	CASSLGGAGVYEQYF	TGTGCCAGCAGTTTAGGCGGGGCGGGGGTCTACGAGCAGTACTTC
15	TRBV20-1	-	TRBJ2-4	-	CSARDWTTSYNIQYF	TGCAGTGCTAGAGATTGGACTACTAGCTATAACATTCAGTACTTC
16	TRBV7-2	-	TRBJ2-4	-	CATSLRPTGLSNIQYF	TGTGCCACCTCTTTAAGGCCAACAGGGCTGAGTAACATTCAGTACTTC
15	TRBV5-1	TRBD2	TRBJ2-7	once	CASSFASGGAYEQYF	TGCGCCAGCAGCTTTGCTAGCGGGGGGGCCTACGAGCAGTACTTC
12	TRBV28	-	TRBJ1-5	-	CASSLLNQPQHF	TGTGCCAGCAGCCTCTTGAATCAGCCCCAGCATTTT
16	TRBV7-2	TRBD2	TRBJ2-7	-	CASRLQGSGEAYEQYF	TGTGCCAGCAGACTCCAAGGTAGCGGGGAAGCCTACGAGCAGTACTTC
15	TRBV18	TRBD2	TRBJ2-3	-	CASSHPGGGTDTQYF	TGTGCCAGCTCACACCCGGGGGGTGGCACAGATACGCAGTATTTT
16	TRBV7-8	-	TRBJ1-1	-	CASSFQHGNMNTEAFF	TGTGCCAGCAGCTTTCAACACGGAAACATGAACACTGAAGCTTTCTTT
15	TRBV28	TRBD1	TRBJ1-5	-	CASSDPGQGYQPQHF	TGTGCCAGCAGTGACCCGGGACAGGGCTATCAGCCCCAGCATTTT
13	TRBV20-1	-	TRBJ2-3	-	CSARITSTDTQYF	TGCAGTGCTAGAATAACTAGCACAGATACGCAGTATTTT
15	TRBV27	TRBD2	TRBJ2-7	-	CASSLFLAGVHEQYF	TGTGCCAGCAGTTTATTTCTAGCGGGAGTGCACGAGCAGTACTTC
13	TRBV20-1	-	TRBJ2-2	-	CSARSEGAGELFF	TGCAGTGCTAGAAGTGAGGGAGCCGGGGAGCTGTTTTTT
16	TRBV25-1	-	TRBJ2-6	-	CASSGGRRDGANVLTF	TGTGCCAGCAGTGGGGGCCGGCGAGATGGGGCCAACGTCCTGACTTTC
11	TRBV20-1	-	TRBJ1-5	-	CSARQGSLQHF	TGCAGTGCTAGACAAGGTTCCCTCCAACATTTT